The 20 T cell receptor beta chains presented below share a single source sample, sequenced in a study of OX40 agonist ivuxolimab in advanced cancers. Clones were sequenced by immunoSEQ multiplex PCR, and TCRdb holds only the in-frame ones, with some missing. Among roughly 72,000 clones listed, roughly nine tenths were seen once. The specimen comprised CD4+ or CD8+ T cells sorted from blood, sampled in a trial of the OX40 agonist ivuxolimab. Every receptor here comes from an adult with an advanced solid tumor such as melanoma, head and neck, liver or kidney cancer.

The rearrangement joins TRBV25-1 to TRBJ1-4, with TRBD1 matching 8 bases. V was pared by 7 bases and J by 8 bases, with 9 bases of the junction left unmatched. Germline-derived CDR1 and CDR2 are MGHDK and SYGVNS. This CDR3 has 14 amino acids. CDR3 sequence: CASMEAGGPEKLFF. The CDR3 region has the DNA TGTGCCAGCATGGAGGCAGGGGGCCCCGAAAAACTGTTTTTT.

This clone occurred once. The chain joins TRBV15 to TRBJ2-7, with D possibly being TRBD2 (5 bases). Germline values: CDR1 LNHNV, CDR2 YYDKDF (reference sequence). This CDR3 is 16 amino acids long. V lost 5 bases, J lost 0 bases, and 17 bases lay in between. The CDR3 protein is CATSPPGSASSYEQYF. For the CDR3, the DNA is TGTGCCACCAGCCCCCCGGGGAGCGCCAGCTCCTACGAGCAGTACTTC.

V is TRBV18 and J is TRBJ1-2; no clear D gene. The CDR3 consists of 14 residues. Germline CDR1 is KGHSH and CDR2 is LQKENI. V was cut by 6 bases and J by 4 bases, with 15 bases left in between. The CDR3 spells CASSPPGEAYGYTF. The CDR3 nucleotides read TGTGCCAGCTCGCCCCCTGGGGAAGCCTATGGCTACACCTTC.

The chain combines TRBV15 with TRBJ2-3; TRBD1 matches 12 bases. The CDR3 runs to 15 residues. The ends lost 4 bases at V and 4 bases at J; junction bases unmatched: 3. Germline lookup yields CDR1 LNHNV and CDR2 YYDKDF (reference sequence). The CDR3 sequence: CATSKWDRGPDTQYF. Here the CDR3 DNA reads TGTGCCACCAGCAAATGGGACAGGGGGCCAGATACGCAGTATTTT.

The chain carries TRBV10-3 and TRBJ1-5; D gene unclear. Germline V gene lookup returns CDR1 ENHRY and CDR2 SYGVKD. This CDR3 has 14 amino acids. The V and J ends lost 6 bases and 4 bases respectively, with 13 bases between them. CDR3 DNA: TGTGCCATCAGGGGAATGGGGTCTAATCAGCCCCAGCATTTT. Its protein product is CAIRGMGSNQPQHF.

The rearrangement joins TRBV28 to TRBJ1-4, with D hard to call. The V end was cut by 8 bases, the J end by 3 bases, with 13 bases between. The CDR3 spans 14 residues. Germline V gene lookup returns CDR1 MDHEN and CDR2 SYDVKM. The CDR3 reads CASQKIRSNEKLFF. CDR3 nucleotides: TGTGCCAGCCAAAAAATCAGGTCTAATGAAAAACTGTTTTTT.

The chain uses TRBV7-2 and TRBJ2-1; no clear D. V was clipped by 5 bases and J by 4 bases, with 12 bases between them. Germline V gene sequence: CDR1 SGHTA, CDR2 FQGNSA. The CDR3 is made up of 14 amino acids. The CDR3, as DNA: TGTGCCAGCAGCCCCCAAGGGCTTTACAATGAGCAGTTCTTC. Protein sequence: CASSPQGLYNEQFF. The variable domain in full, completed from reference TRBV7-2 and TRBJ2-1, reads GAGVSQSPSNKVTEKGKDVELRCDPISGHTALYWYRQSLGQGLEFLIYFQGNSAPDKSGLPSDRFSAERTGGSVSTLTIQRTQQEDSAVYLCASSPQGLYNEQFFGPGTRLTVL.

The V call is TRBV12-5, the J call TRBJ2-1, with a tentative D call TRBD2 (6 bases). The V gene's germline CDR1 is LGHNT and CDR2 FRNRAP. Trimming pared 0 bases from V and 0 bases from J, leaving 9 bases between. The CDR3 runs to 16 residues. CDR3 nucleotide sequence: TGTGCTAGTGGTTTGGTCTTGGGGGGCTCCTACAATGAGCAGTTCTTC. Its protein is CASGLVLGGSYNEQFF.

The chain links TRBV18 to TRBJ2-2, with D possibly being TRBD1 (5 bases). Germline V lookup: CDR1 KGHSH, CDR2 LQKENI. Trimming removed 8 bases from V and 2 bases from J, with 12 bases in between. The CDR3 contains 14 residues. CDR3 sequence reads: CASRIRANTGELFF. CDR3 coding DNA: TGTGCCAGCCGTATCAGGGCAAACACCGGGGAGCTGTTTTTT.

As DNA, the CDR3 is TGTGCCAGCAGTTACACCGGGGGATCGAACACCGGGGAGCTGTTTTTT. This codes for CASSYTGGSNTGELFF. This chain links TRBV6-6 with TRBJ2-2; TRBD2 is a possible D gene (6 bases). Germline V gene lookup returns CDR1 MNHNY and CDR2 SVGAGI (reference sequence). CDR3 length equals 16 residues. V shed 2 bases and J shed 0 bases, with 10 bases lying between them.

This rearrangement joins TRBV19 to TRBJ1-5; 11 positions match TRBD1. V was pared by 7 bases and J by 6 bases, with 14 bases of the junction left unmatched. Germline lookup yields CDR1 LNHDA and CDR2 SQIVND (reference sequence). This CDR3 has 17 amino acids. CDR3 nucleotides: TGTGCCAGTATCTCTGCCGGGACAGGGGGTTACGTTCAGCCCCAGCATTTT. This translates into CASISAGTGGYVQPQHF.

The V and J genes are TRBV7-2 and TRBJ1-5; D might be TRBD1 (6 bases). V was shortened by 4 bases and J by 5 bases, with 21 bases between the two germline ends. This CDR3 is built from 17 residues. CDR1 is SGHTA and CDR2 is FQGNSA in the germline V gene. The CDR3 DNA sequence: TGTGCCAGCAGCTATAAAGTGGGGGGGCGATTGGATCAGCCCCAGCATTTT. Translated: CASSYKVGGRLDQPQHF.

The count of this clone is one. The genes are TRBV5-6 and TRBJ1-4, with a weak D call TRBD1 (5 bases). Between the trimmed V and J ends, which lost 4 bases and 5 bases, there was a span of 12 bases. There are 14 residues in the CDR3. Germline-derived CDR1 and CDR2 are SGHDT and YYEEEE. The CDR3 reads CASSAGLSNEKLFF. CDR3 in DNA: TGTGCCAGCAGCGCGGGACTCTCGAATGAAAAACTGTTTTTT. The variable domain in full, with the rest retrieved from reference TRBV5-6 and TRBJ1-4, is DAGVTQSPTHLIKTRGQQVTLRCSPKSGHDTVSWYQQALGQGPQFIFQYYEEEERQRGNFPDRFSGHQFPNYSSELNVNALLLGDSALYLCASSAGLSNEKLFFGSGTQLSVL.

The chain recombines TRBV19 with TRBJ1-2; 7 bases agree with TRBD1. The germline V gene has CDR1 LNHDA and CDR2 SQIVND (reference sequence). The V and J ends lost 6 bases and 1 base, in that order; junction bases with no gene match: 8. The CDR3 extends over 15 amino acids. The CDR3 region is CASSRDRVINYGYTF. CDR3 in DNA: TGTGCCAGTAGCCGTGACAGGGTAATTAACTATGGCTACACCTTC.

Only one count was recorded for this clone. The chain combines TRBV21-1 with TRBJ1-1. TRBV21-1 counts as a pseudogene. CDR3 size: 10 residues. The CDR3 reads CARNRIEAFF. The CDR3 DNA sequence: TGTGCCAGAAATAGGATTGAAGCTTTCTTT.

This sequence joins TRBV7-2 and TRBJ2-7; D call uncertain. This CDR3 has 13 amino acids. Germline V gene lookup returns CDR1 SGHTA and CDR2 FQGNSA. Trimming took off 2 bases at V and 2 bases at J, with 7 bases between the two ends. CDR3 region: CASSLYDAYEQYF. The DNA for the CDR3 is TGTGCCAGCAGCTTATATGACGCCTACGAGCAGTACTTC.

V and J are TRBV11-3 and TRBJ2-7; 8 nucleotides align to TRBD1. With V trimmed by 5 bases and J by 3 bases, 3 bases remained unmatched. The CDR3 covers 13 residues. CDR1 is SGHNT and CDR2 is YENEEA in the germline V gene. In DNA, the CDR3 is TGTGCCAGCAGCCCAGGGGGCGACTACGAGCAGTACTTC. It specifies CASSPGGDYEQYF.

The chain joins TRBV2 to TRBJ2-6, with D uncertain. The CDR3 extends over 14 amino acids. With 5 bases removed from V and 2 bases from J, the gap between germline ends came to 7 bases. The germline V gene has CDR1 SNHLY and CDR2 FYNNEI. CDR3 loop: CASSPDAGANVLTF. The DNA of the CDR3 is TGTGCCAGCAGTCCTGATGCTGGGGCCAACGTCCTGACTTTC. The whole variable domain, remainder taken from reference TRBV2 and TRBJ2-6, is EPEVTQTPSHQVTQMGQEVILRCVPISNHLYFYWYRQILGQKVEFLVSFYNNEISEKSEIFDDQFSVERPDGSNFTLKIRSTKLEDSAMYFCASSPDAGANVLTFGAGSRLTVL.

In its sample, this clone was seen once. The chain has TRBV5-1 and TRBJ2-3; D may match TRBD1 or TRBD2 (5 bases each). The CDR3 totals 20 residues. V lost 0 bases and J 1 base, leaving 24 bases between the germline ends. Germline V gene data show CDR1 as SGHRS and CDR2 as YFSETQ. As DNA, the CDR3 is TGCGCCAGCAGCTTGGCCGGCACAGGATGGCTTTTCGGGGGCACAGATACGCAGTATTTT. Its translation: CASSLAGTGWLFGGTDTQYF. Combining the CDR3 with reference TRBV5-1 and TRBJ2-3 gives the whole variable domain KAGVTQTPRYLIKTRGQQVTLSCSPISGHRSVSWYQQTPGQGLQFLFEYFSETQRNKGNFPGRFSGRQFSNSRSEMNVSTLELGDSALYLCASSLAGTGWLFGGTDTQYFGPGTRLTVL.

This clone was counted once. This chain joins TRBV2 and TRBJ2-7; D is ambiguous. The V gene lost 4 bases and the J gene lost 6 bases, with 13 bases spanning the gap. The CDR3 contains 13 residues. Germline CDR1 SNHLY, CDR2 FYNNEI. In DNA form, the CDR3 reads TGTGCCAGCAGTGGGGCGTCTTTAGCCGAGCAGTACTTC. Translating it yields CASSGASLAEQYF.